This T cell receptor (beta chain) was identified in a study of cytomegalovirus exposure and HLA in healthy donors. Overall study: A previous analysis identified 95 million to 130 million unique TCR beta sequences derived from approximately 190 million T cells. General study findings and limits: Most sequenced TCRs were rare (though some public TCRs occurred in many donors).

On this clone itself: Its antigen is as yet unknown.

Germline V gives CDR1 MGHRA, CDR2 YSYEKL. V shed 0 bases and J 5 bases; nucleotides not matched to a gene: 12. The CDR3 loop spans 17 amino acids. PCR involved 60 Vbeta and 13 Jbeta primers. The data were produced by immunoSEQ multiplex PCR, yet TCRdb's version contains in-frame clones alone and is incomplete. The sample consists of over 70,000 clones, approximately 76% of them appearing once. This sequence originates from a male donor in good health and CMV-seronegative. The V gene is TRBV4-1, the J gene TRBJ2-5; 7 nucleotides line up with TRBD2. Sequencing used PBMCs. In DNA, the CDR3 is TGCGCCAGCAGCCAAGAAGTTCTAGCGGCCCAAGGGGAGACCCAGTACTTC. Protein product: CASSQEVLAAQGETQYF.